This TCR beta chain was documented in a study of blood T cell repertoires in COVID-19. Study information: The samples span acute and convalescent COVID-19 from the United States, Italy and Spain. Sample material is recorded as cDNA or gDNA derived from T cells, B-cell-depleted T cells, or PBMCs.

Original handling: From reference gene primer amplification, estimates of nucleated cell counts were derived. The data were produced by immunoSEQ multiplex PCR, yet TCRdb's version contains in-frame clones alone and is incomplete. That table gives V, J and clone size, and the DNA gave D and trimming. The sample consists of around 260,000 clones, 89% of them appearing once. Germline V gene data show CDR1 as SGHRS and CDR2 as YFSETQ. The CDR3 is 16 amino acids. The germline V and J ends were trimmed by 4 bases and 1 base, with 15 bases remaining between them. The sequencing input was peripheral blood. V gene TRBV5-1 combines with J gene TRBJ1-5; D possibly corresponds to TRBD1 (6 bases). This receptor was identified in a woman aged 40 to 50 who had recovered from COVID-19. This CDR3 reads CASSPGGQISNQPQHF. The CDR3 coding sequence is TGCGCCAGCAGCCCTGGTGGACAGATCAGCAATCAGCCCCAGCATTTT.